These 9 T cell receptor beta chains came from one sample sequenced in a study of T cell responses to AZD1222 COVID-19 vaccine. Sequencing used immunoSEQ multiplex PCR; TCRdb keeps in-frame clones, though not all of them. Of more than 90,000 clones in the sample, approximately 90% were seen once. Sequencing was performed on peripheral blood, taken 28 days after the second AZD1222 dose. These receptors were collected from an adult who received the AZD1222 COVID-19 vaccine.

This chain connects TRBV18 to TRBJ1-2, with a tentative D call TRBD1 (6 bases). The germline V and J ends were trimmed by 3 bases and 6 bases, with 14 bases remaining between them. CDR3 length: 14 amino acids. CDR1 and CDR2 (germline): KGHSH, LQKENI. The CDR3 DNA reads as TGTGCCAGCTCACCCCTCCGGGACAAGAATGGCTACACCTTC. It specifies CASSPLRDKNGYTF. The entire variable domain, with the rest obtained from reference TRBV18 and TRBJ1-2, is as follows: NAGVMQNPRHLVRRRGQEARLRCSPMKGHSHVYWYRQLPEEGLKFMVYLQKENIIDESGMPKERFSAEFPKEGPSILRIQQVVRGDSAAYFCASSPLRDKNGYTFGSGTRLTVV.

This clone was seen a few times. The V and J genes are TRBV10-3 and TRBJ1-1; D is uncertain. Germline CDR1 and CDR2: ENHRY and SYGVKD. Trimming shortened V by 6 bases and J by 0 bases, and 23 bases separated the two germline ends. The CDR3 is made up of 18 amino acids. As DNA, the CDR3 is TGTGCCATCAGAGAATTTGGCGCGGTGAACTTCATGAACACTGAAGCTTTCTTT. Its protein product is CAIREFGAVNFMNTEAFF.

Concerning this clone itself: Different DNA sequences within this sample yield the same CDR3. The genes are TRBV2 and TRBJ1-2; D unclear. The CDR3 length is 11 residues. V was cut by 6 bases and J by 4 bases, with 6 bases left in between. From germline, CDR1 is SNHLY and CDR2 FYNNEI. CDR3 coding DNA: TGTGCCAGCAGCGTGGGCTATGGCTACACCTTC. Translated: CASSVGYGYTF.

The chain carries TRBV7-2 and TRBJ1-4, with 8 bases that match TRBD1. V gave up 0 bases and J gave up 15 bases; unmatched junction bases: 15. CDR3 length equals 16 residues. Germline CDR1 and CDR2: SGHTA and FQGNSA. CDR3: CASSLAPGQVASRVFF. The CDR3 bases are TGTGCCAGCAGCTTAGCGCCGGGACAGGTTGCTTCCAGGGTGTTTTTT.

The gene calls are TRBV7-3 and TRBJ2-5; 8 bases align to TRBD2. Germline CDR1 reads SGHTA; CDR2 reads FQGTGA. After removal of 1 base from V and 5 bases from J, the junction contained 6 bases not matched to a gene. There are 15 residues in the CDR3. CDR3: CASSLMGGGTETQYF. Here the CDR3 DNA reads TGTGCCAGCAGCTTAATGGGCGGGGGGACGGAGACCCAGTACTTC. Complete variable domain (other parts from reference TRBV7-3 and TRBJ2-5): GAGVSQTPSNKVTEKGKYVELRCDPISGHTALYWYRQSLGQGPEFLIYFQGTGAADDSGLPNDRFFAVRPEGSVSTLKIQRTERGDSAVYLCASSLMGGGTETQYFGPGTRLLVL.

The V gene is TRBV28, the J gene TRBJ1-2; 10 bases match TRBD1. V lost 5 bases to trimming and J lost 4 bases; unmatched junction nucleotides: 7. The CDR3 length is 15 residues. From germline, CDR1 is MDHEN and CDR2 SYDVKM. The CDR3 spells CASSKRQGAFYGYTF. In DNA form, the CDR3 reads TGTGCCAGCAGTAAAAGACAGGGGGCTTTCTATGGCTACACCTTC.

CDR3 sequence reads: CASSSADSNYEQYF. The DNA for the CDR3 is TGTGCCAGCAGCTCAGCAGACTCTAACTACGAGCAGTACTTC. This sequence joins TRBV13 and TRBJ2-7; D unresolved. This CDR3 contains 14 residues. Germline V lookup: CDR1 PRHDT, CDR2 FYEKMQ (reference sequence). Trimming left V 4 bases short and J 3 bases short, with 13 bases between.

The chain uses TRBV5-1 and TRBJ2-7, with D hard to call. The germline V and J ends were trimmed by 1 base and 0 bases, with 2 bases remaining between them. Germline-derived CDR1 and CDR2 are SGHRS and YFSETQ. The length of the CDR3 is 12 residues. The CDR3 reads CASSLTSYEQYF. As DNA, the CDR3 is TGCGCCAGCAGCTTGACCTCCTACGAGCAGTACTTC.

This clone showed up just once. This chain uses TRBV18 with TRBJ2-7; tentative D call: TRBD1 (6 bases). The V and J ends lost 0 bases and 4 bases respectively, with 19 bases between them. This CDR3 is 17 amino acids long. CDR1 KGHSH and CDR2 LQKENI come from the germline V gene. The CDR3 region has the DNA TGTGCCAGCTCACCACCTGTCTGGGGGCAGGACTCGTACGAGCAGTACTTC. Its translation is CASSPPVWGQDSYEQYF.